This T cell receptor (beta chain) was retrieved from a study of neurological immune-mediated disorders. Overall study findings and caveats: Healthy controls had more TCR clonal expansion than multiple sclerosis, which showed the least, whereas HTLV-1-associated myelopathy showed the most. None of the CDR3 amino acid sequences in expanded clones turned up in more than one subject, which points to private repertoires in all groups.

In its sample, this clonotype was seen many times. Its antigen is not identified. TCRdb used MiXCR to reprocess the 5' RACE reads, holding one entry per CDR3 protein. The top ten clones hold 1.9% of a sample with tens of thousands of distinct CDR3 sequences, 8% to 9% of them seen once. The time point here: longitudinal time-point 3. Sequenced sample: PBMCs. The TCR comes from a woman aged 40-49 years in good health.

DNA of the CDR3: TGTGCCAGCAGCCCACAGGGGACATCTGGAAACACCATATATTTT. Its protein is CASSPQGTSGNTIYF. J is TRBJ1-3 and V is TRBV7-2; 7 nucleotides agree with TRBD1. The CDR3 is made up of 15 amino acids. The V gene's germline CDR1 is SGHTA and CDR2 FQGNSA. V lost 5 bases and J lost 1; bases outside the gene matches: 5.